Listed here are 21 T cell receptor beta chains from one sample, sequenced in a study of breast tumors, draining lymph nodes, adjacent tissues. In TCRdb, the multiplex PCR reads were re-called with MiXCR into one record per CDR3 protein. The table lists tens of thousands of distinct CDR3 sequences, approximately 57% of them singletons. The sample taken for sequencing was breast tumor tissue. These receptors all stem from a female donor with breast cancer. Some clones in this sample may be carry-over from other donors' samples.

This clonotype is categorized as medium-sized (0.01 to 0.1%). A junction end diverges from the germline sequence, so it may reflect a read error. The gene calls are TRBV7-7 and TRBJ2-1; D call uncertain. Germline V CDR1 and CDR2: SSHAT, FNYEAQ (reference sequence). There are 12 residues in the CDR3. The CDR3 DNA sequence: TGTGCTAGCAGTAACACCGGCAATGAGCAGTTCTTC. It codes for CASSNTGNEQFF. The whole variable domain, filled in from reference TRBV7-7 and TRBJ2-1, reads GAGVSQSPRYKVTKRGQDVTLRCDPISSHATLYWYQQALGQGPEFLTYFNYEAQPDKSGLPSDRFSAERPEGSISTLTIQRTEQRDSAMYRCASSNTGNEQFFGPGTRLTVL.

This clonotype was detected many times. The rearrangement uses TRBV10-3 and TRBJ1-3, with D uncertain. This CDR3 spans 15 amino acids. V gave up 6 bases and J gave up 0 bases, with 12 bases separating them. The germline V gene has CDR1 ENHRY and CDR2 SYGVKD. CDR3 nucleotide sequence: TGTGCCATCAGGGATCACACGCGCTCTGGAAACACCATATATTTT. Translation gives CAIRDHTRSGNTIYF.

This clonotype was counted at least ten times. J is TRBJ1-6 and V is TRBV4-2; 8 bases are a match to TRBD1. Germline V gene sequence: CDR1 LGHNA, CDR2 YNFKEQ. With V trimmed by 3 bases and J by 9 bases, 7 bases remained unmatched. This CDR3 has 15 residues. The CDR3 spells CASSHKGQASSPLHF. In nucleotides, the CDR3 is TGTGCCAGCAGCCATAAGGGACAGGCGAGTTCACCCCTCCACTTT.

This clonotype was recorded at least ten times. The CDR3: CSARDLVGGQSLIAKNIQYF. CDR3 coding DNA: TGCAGTGCTAGAGATCTGGTGGGAGGCCAATCACTTATAGCCAAAAACATTCAGTACTTC. The V gene is TRBV20-1, the J gene TRBJ2-4, with D maybe TRBD2 (6 bases). Germline loops: CDR1 DFQATT, CDR2 SNEGSKA (reference sequence). Trimming removed 0 bases at V and 0 bases at J, with 24 bases between. The CDR3 has 20 residues.

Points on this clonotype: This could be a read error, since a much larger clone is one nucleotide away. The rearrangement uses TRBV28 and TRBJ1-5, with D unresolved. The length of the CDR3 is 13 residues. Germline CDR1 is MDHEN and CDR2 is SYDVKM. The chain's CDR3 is CASGSTANQPRHF. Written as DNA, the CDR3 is TGTGCCAGCGGATCGACGGCAAATCAGCCCCGGCATTTT.

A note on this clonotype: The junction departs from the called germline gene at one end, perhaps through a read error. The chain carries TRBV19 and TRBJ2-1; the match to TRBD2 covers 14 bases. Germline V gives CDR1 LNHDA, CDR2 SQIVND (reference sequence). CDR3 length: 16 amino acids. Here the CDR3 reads CSAATGLAGAYNEQFF. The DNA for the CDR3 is TGCAGTGCTGCTACGGGACTAGCGGGAGCCTACAATGAGCAGTTCTTC.

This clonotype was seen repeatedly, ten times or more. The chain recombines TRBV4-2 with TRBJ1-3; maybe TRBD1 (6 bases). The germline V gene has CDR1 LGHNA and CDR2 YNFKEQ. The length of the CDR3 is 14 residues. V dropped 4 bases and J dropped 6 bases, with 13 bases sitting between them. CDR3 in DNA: TGTGCCAGCAGCCGGGCAGGGGCCGAAAACACCATATATTTT. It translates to CASSRAGAENTIYF.

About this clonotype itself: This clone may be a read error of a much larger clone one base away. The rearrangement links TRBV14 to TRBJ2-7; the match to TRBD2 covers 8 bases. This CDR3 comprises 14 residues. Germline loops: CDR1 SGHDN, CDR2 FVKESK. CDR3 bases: TGTGCCAGCCGGGCAAGCGGGAGCATCTACGAGCAGTCCTTC. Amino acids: CASRASGSIYEQSF.

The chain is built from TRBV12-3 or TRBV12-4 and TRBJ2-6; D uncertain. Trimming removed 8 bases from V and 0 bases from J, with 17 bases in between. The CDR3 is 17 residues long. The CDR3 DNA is TGTGCCAGCGCTGTAGGCACGAAACTCTCTGGGGCCAACGTCCTGACTTTC. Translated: CASAVGTKLSGANVLTF.

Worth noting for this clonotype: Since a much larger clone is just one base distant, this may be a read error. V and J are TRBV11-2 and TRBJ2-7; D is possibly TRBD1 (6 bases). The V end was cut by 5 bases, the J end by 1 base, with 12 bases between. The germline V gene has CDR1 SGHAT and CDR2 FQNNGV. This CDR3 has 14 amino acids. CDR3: CASSPWQGSYEQYF. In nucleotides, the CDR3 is TGTGCCAGCAGCCCATGGCAGGGGTCCTACGAGCAGTACTTC.

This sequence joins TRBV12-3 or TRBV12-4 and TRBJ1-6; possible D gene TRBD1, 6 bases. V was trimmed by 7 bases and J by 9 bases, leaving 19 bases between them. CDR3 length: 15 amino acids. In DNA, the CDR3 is TGTGCCAGCACCTTAGGAGGGGGGCTCACTTCACCCCTCCACTTT. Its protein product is CASTLGGGLTSPLHF.

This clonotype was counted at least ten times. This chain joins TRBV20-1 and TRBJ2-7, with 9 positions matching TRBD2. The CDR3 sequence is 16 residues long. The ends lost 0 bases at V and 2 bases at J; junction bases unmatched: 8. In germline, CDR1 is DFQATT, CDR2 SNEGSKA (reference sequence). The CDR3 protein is CSARDRASGAAYEQYF. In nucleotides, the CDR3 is TGCAGTGCTAGAGATCGGGCTAGCGGGGCAGCCTACGAGCAGTACTTC.

For the CDR3, the DNA is TGCAGTGCTAGGGACGGCGACTATGGCTACACCTTC. Translation gives CSARDGDYGYTF. V is TRBV20-1 and J is TRBJ1-2; D is unclear. The CDR3 is 12 amino acids. The germline V gene has CDR1 DFQATT and CDR2 SNEGSKA (reference sequence). V shed 3 bases and J shed 3 bases, with 8 bases lying between them.

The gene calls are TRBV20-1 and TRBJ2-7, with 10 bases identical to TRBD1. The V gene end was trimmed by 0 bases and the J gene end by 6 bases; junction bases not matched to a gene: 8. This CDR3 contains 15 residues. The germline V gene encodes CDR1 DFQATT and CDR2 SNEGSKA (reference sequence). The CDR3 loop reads CSAREGGTGVTEQYF. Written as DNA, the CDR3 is TGCAGTGCTAGAGAAGGGGGGACAGGGGTCACCGAGCAGTACTTC.

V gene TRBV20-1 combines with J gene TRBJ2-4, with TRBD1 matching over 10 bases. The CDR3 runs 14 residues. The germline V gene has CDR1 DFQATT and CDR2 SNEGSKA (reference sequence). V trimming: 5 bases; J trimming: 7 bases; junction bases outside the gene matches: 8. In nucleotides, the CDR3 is TGCAGTGCTGGAGGGACAGGGGAGTTTAACATTCAGTACTTC. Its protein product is CSAGGTGEFNIQYF.

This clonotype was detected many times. In DNA, the CDR3 is TGTGCCAGCAGCTTAGGACAGTACTCTGGGGCCAACGTCCTGACTTTC. This translates into CASSLGQYSGANVLTF. The chain employs TRBV11-2 and TRBJ2-6; TRBD1 might be the D (5 bases). V lost 1 base, J lost 0 bases, and 7 bases lay in between. The CDR3 contains 16 residues. Germline V lookup: CDR1 SGHAT, CDR2 FQNNGV.

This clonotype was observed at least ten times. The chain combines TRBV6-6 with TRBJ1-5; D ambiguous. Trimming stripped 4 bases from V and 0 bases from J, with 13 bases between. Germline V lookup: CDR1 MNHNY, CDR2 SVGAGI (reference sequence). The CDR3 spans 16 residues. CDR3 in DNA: TGTGCCAGCAGTTGGATTCCAGATTATAGCAATCAGCCCCAGCATTTT. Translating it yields CASSWIPDYSNQPQHF.

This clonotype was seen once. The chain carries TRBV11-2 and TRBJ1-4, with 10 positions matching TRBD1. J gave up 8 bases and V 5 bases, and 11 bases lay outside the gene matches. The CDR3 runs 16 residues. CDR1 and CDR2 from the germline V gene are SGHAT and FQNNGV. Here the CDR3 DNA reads TGTGCCAGCAGCCTGATCTTGGGGACAGGGGTCGAAAAACTGTTTTTT. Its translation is CASSLILGTGVEKLFF. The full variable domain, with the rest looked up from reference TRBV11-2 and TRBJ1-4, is EAGVAQSPRYKIIEKRQSVAFWCNPISGHATLYWYQQILGQGPKLLIQFQNNGVVDDSQLPKDRFSAERLKGVDSTLKIQPAKLEDSAVYLCASSLILGTGVEKLFFGSGTQLSVL.

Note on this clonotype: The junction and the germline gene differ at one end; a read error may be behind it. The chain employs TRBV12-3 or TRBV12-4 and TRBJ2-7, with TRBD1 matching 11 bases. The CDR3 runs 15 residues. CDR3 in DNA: TGTGCCAGCGGTTTAGAGGGGACAGGGGGGAACGAGCAGTACTTC. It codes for CASGLEGTGGNEQYF.

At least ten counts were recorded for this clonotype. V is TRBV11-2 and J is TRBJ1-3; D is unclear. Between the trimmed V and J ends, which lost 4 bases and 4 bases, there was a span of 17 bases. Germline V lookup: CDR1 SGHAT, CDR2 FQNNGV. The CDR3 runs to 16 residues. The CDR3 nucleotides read TGTGCCAGCAGCTACGACCGGGCCCTCACCGGAAACACCATATATTTT. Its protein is CASSYDRALTGNTIYF.

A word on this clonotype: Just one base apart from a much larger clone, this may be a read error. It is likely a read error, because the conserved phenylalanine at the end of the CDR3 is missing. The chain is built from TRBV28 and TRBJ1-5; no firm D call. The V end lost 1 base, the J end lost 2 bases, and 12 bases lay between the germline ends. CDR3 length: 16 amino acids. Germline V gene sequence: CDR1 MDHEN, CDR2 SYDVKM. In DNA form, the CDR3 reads TGTGCCAGCAGTTTATCCCGGGAAACAGGCAATCAGCCCCAGCATCTT. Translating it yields CASSLSRETGNQPQHL.